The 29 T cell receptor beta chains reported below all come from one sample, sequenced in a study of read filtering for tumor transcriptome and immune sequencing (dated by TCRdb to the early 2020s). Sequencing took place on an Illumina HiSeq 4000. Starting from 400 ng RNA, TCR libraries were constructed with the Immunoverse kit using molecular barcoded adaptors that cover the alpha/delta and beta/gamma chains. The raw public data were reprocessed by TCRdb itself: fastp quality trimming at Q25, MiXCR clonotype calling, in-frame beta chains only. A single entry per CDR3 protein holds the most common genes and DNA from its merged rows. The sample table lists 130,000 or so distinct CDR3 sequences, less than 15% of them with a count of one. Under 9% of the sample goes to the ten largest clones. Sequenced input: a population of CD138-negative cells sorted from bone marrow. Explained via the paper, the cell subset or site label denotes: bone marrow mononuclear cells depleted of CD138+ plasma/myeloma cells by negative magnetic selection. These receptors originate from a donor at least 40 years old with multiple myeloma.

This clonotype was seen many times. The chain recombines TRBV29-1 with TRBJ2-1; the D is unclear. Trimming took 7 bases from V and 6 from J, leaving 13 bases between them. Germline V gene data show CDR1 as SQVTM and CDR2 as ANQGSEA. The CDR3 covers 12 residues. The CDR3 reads CSALRDFNEQFF. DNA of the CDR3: TGCAGCGCCCTCCGCGATTTCAATGAGCAGTTCTTC.

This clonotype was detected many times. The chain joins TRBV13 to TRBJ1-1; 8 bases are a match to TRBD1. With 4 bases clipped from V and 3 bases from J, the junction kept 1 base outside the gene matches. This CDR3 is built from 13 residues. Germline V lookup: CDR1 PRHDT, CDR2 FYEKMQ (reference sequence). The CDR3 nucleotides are TGTGCCAGCAGCTCGGACAGGGACACTGAAGCTTTCTTT. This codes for CASSSDRDTEAFF. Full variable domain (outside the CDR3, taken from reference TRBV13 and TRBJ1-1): AAGVIQSPRHLIKEKRETATLKCYPIPRHDTVYWYQQGPGQDPQFLISFYEKMQSDKGSIPDRFSAQQFSDYHSELNMSSLELGDSALYFCASSSDRDTEAFFGQGTRLTVV.

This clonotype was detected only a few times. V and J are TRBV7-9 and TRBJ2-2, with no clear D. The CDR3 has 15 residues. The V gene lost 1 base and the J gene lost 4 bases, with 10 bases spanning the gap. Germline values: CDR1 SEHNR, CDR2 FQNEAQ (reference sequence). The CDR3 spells CASSLGDISTGELFF. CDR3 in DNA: TGTGCCAGCAGCTTAGGTGACATCTCCACCGGGGAGCTGTTTTTT.

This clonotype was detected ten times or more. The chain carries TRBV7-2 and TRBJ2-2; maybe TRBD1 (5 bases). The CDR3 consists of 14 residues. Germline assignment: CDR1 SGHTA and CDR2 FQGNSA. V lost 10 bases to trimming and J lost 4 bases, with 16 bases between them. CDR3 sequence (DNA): TGTGCCATCCCATTTAGTAGGGGCACCGGGGAGCTGTTTTTT. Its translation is CAIPFSRGTGELFF.

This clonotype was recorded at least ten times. The CDR3 bases are TGTGCCAGCAACCCGGGGACCTACAATGAGCAGTTCTTC. It encodes CASNPGTYNEQFF. The V and J genes are TRBV12-3 or TRBV12-4 and TRBJ2-1; D is perhaps TRBD2 (5 bases). The CDR3 extends over 13 amino acids. V lost 7 bases and J lost 2, with 9 bases in between.

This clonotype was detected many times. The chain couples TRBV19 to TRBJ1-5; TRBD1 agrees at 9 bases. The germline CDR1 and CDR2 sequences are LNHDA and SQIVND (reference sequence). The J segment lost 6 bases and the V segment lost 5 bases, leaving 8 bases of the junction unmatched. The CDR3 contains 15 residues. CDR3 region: CASSARDRVGQPQHF. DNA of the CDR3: TGTGCCAGTAGTGCCCGGGACAGGGTGGGTCAGCCCCAGCATTTT.

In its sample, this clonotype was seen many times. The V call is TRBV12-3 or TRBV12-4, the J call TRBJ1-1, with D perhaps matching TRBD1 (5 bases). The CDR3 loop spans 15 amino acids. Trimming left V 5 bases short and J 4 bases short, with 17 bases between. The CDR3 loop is CASSPQRMRGTEAFF. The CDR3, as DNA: TGTGCCAGCAGTCCCCAGAGGATGAGGGGCACTGAAGCTTTCTTT.

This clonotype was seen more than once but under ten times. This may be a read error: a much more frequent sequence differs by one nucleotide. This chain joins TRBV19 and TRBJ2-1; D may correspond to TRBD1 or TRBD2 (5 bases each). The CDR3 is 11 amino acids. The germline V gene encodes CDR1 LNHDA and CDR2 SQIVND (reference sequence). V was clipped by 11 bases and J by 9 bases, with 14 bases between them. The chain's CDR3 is CAGGSGSEQFF. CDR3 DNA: TGTGCCGGGGGATCAGGGAGTGAGCAGTTCTTC.

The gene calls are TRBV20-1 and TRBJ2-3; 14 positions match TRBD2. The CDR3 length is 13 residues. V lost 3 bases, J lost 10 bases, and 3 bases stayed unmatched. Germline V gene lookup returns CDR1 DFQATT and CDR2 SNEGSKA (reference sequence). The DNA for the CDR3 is TGCAGTGCTAGGGGACTAGCGGGAGCCGCGCAGTATTTT. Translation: CSARGLAGAAQYF.

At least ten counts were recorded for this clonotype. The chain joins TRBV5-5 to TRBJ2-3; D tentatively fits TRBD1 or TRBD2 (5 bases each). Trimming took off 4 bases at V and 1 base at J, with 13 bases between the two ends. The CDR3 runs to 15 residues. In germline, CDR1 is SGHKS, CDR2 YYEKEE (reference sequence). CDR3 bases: TGTGCCAGCAGCGGAAACTTGGGGGGCACAGATACGCAGTATTTT. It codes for CASSGNLGGTDTQYF.

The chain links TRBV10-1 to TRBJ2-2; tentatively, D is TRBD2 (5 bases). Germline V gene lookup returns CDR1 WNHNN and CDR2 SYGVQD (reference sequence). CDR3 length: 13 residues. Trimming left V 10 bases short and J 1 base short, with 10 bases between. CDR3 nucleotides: TGCGCCACCTCGAGGGTGAACACCGGGGAGCTGTTTTTT. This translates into CATSRVNTGELFF.

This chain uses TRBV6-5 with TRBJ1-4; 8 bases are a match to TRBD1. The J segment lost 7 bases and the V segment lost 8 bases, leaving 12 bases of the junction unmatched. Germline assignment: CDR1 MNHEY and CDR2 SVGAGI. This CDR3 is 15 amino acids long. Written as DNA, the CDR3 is TGTGCCAGCGGGATCGACAGGGGAAGGGTTGAAAAACTGTTTTTT. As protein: CASGIDRGRVEKLFF.

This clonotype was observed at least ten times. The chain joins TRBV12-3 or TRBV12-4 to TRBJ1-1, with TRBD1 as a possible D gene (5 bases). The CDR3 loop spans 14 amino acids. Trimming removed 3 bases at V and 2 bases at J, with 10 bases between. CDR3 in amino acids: CASSLGQLNTEAFF. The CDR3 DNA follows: TGTGCCAGCAGTTTGGGGCAATTAAACACTGAAGCTTTCTTT.

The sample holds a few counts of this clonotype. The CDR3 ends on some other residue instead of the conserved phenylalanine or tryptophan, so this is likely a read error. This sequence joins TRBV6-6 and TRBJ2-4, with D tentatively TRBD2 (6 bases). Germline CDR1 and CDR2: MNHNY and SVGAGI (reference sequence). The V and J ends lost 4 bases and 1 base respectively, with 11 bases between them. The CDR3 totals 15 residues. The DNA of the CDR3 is TGTGCCAGCAGTTTGGGCGGGACCGCCAAAAACATTCAGTACTCC. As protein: CASSLGGTAKNIQYS.

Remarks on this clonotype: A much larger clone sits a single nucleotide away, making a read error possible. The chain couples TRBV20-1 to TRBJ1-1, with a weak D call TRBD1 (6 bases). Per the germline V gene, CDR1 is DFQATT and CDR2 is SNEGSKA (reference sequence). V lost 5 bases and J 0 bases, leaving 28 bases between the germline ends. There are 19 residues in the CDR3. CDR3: CSASRYRVPRRPMNTEAFF. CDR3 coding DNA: TGCAGTGCTTCTCGGTACAGGGTGCCGAGGCGTCCGATGAACACTGAAGCTTTCTTT.

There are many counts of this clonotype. The CDR3 region is CSAGQKETQYF. In DNA form, the CDR3 reads TGCAGCGCGGGACAGAAAGAGACCCAGTACTTC. This sequence joins TRBV29-1 and TRBJ2-5; 7 nucleotides agree with TRBD1. The CDR3 is made up of 11 amino acids. Germline V lookup: CDR1 SQVTM, CDR2 ANQGSEA. The ends lost 7 bases at V and 3 bases at J; junction bases unmatched: 2.

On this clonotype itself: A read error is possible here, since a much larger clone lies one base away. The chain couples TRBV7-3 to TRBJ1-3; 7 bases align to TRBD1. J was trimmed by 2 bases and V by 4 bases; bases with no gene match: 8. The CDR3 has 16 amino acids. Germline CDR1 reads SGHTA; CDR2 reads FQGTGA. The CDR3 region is CASSSDRLSPGNTIYF. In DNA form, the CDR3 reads TGTGCCAGCAGCTCGGACAGGCTAAGCCCTGGAAACACCATATATTTT.

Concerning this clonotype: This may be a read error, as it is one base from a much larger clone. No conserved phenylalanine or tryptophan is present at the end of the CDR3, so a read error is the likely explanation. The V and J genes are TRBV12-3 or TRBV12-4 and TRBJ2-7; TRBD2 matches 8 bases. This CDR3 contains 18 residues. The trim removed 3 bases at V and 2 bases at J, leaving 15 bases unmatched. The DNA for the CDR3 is TGTGCCAGCAGTTTCGTCCCGGGGGGGTTCAAGAGGACCTACGAGCAGTACCTC. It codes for CASSFVPGGFKRTYEQYL.

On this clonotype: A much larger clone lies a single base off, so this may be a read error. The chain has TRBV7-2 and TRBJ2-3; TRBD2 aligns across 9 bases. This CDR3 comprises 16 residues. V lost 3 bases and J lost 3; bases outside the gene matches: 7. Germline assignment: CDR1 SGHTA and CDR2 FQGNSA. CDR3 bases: TGTGCCAGCAGCTTGAACGGACTAGCGTTTACAGATACGCAGTATTTT. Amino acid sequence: CASSLNGLAFTDTQYF.

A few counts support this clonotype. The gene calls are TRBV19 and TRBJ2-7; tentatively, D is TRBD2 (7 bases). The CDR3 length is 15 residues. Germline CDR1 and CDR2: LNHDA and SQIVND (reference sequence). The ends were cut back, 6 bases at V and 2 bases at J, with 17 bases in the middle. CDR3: CASSPAGAGAYEQYF. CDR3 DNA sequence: TGTGCCAGTAGCCCGGCGGGGGCCGGGGCCTACGAGCAGTACTTC.

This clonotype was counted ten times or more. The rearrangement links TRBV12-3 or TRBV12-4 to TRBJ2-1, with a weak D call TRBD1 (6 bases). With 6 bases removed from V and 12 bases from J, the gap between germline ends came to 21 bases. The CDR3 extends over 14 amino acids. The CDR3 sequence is CASSRTGSRRRQFF. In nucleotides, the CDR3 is TGTGCCAGCAGCCGTACAGGGTCAAGGAGGCGGCAGTTCTTC.

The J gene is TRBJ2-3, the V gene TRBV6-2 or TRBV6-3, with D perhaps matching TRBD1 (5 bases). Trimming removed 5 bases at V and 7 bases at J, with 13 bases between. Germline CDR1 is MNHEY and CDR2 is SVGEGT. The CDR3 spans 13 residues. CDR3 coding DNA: TGTGCCAGCAGTCATACAGGCGCCTATACGCAGTATTTT. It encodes CASSHTGAYTQYF.

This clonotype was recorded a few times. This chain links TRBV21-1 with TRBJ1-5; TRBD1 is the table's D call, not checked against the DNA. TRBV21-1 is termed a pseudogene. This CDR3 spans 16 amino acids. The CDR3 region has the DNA TGTGCCAGCGGTAATGGCAGGGGAATTGGCAATCAGCCCCAGCATTTT. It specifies CASGNGRGIGNQPQHF.

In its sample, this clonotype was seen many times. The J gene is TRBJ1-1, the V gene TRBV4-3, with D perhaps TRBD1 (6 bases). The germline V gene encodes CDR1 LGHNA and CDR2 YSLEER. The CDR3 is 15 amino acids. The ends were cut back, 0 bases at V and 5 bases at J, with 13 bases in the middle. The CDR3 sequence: CASSQDLGARTEAFF. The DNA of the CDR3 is TGCGCCAGCAGCCAAGATTTGGGGGCACGAACTGAAGCTTTCTTT.

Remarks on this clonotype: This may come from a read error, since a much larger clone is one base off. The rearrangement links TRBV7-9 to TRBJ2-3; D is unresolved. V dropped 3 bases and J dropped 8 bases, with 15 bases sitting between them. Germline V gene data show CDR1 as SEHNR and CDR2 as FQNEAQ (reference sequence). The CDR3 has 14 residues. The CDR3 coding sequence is TGTGCCAGCAGCTTCAAGCTGACATCAGGTACGCAGTATTTT. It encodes CASSFKLTSGTQYF.

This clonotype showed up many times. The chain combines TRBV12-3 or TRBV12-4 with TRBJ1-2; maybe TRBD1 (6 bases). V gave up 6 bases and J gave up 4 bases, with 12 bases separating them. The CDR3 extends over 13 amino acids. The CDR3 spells CASSPGQFYGYTF. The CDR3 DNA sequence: TGTGCCAGCAGCCCGGGACAATTCTATGGCTACACCTTC.

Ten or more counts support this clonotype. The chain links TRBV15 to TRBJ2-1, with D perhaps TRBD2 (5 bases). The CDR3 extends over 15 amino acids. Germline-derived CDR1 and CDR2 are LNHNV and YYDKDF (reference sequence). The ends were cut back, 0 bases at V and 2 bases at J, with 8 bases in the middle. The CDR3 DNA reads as TGTGCCACCAGCAGAGAACGGGAAACCTACAATGAGCAGTTCTTC. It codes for CATSRERETYNEQFF.

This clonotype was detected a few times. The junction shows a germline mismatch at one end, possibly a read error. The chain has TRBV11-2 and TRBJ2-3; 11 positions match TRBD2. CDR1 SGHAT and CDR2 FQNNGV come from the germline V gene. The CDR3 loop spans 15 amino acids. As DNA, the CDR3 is TGTGCCAGCAGTATAATAGCGGGAGGGCAAGATACGCTGTATTTT. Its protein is CASSIIAGGQDTLYF.

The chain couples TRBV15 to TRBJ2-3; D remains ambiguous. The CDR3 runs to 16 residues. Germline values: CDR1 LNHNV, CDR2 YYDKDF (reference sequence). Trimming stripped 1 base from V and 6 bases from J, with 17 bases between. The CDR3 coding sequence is TGTGCCACCAGCAGAGGACCCCGACAAGGGTTGGATACGCAGTATTTT. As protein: CATSRGPRQGLDTQYF.